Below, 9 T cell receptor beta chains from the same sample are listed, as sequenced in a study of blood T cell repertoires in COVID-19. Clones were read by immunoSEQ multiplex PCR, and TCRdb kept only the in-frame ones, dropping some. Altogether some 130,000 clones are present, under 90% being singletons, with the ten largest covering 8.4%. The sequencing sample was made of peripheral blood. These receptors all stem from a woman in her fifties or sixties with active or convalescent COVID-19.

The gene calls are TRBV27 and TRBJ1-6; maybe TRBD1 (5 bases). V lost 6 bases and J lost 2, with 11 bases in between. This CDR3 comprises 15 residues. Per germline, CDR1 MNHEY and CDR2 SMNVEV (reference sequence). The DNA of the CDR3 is TGTGCCAGCAGCTACCAGGGCCCCTATAATTCACCCCTCCACTTT. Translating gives CASSYQGPYNSPLHF.

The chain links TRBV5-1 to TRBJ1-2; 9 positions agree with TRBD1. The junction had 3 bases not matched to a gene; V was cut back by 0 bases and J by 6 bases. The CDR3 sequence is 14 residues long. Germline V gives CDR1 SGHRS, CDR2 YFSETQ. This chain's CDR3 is CASSLGQGVDGYTF. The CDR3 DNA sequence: TGCGCCAGCAGCTTGGGACAGGGGGTGGATGGCTACACCTTC. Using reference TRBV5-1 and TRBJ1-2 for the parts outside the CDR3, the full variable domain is KAGVTQTPRYLIKTRGQQVTLSCSPISGHRSVSWYQQTPGQGLQFLFEYFSETQRNKGNFPGRFSGRQFSNSRSEMNVSTLELGDSALYLCASSLGQGVDGYTFGSGTRLTVV.

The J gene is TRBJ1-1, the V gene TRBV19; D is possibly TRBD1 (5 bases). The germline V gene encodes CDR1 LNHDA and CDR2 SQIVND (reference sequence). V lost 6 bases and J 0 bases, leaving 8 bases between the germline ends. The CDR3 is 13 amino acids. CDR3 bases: TGTGCCAGTAGCGGGGGGGTGAACACTGAAGCTTTCTTT. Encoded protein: CASSGGVNTEAFF.

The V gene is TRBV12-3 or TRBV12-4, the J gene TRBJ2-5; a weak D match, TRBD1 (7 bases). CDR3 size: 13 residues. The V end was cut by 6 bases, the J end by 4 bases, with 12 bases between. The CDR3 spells CASSRRDRETQYF. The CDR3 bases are TGTGCCAGCAGCCGGAGGGACAGAGAGACCCAGTACTTC.

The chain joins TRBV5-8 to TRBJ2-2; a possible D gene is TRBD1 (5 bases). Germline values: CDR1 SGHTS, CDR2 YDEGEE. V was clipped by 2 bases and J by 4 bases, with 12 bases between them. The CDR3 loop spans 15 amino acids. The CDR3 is CASSFRARGTGELFF. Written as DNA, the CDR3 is TGTGCCAGCAGCTTCAGGGCTCGAGGCACCGGGGAGCTGTTTTTT.

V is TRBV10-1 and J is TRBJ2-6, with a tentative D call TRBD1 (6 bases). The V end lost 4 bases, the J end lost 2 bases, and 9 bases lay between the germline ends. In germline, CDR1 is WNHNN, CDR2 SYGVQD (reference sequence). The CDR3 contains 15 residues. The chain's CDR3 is CASSARGPGANVLTF. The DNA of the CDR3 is TGCGCCAGCAGTGCCAGGGGCCCTGGGGCCAACGTCCTGACTTTC.

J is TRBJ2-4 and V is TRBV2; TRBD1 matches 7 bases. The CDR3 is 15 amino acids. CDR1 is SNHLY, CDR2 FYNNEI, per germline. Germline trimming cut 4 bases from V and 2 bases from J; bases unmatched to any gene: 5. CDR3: CASSVQGQTKNIQYF. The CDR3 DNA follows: TGTGCCAGCAGTGTCCAGGGACAGACCAAAAACATTCAGTACTTC.

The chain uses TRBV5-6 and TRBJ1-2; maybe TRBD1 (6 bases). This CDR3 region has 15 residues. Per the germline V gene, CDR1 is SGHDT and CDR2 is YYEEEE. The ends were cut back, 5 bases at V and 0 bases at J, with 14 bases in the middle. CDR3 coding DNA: TGTGCCAGCAGATTGACAGGTGTTACTAACTATGGCTACACCTTC. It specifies CASRLTGVTNYGYTF.

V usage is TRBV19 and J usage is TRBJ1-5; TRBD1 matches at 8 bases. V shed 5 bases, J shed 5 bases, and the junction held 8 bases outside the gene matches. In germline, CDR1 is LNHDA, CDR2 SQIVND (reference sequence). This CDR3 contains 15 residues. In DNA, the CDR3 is TGTGCCAGTAGTGCCCTCGACAGGGGAGATCAGCCCCAGCATTTT. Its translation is CASSALDRGDQPQHF.